The TCR beta chain described here comes from a study of T cell changes during pregnancy in multiple sclerosis. Profiled with immunoSEQ multiplex PCR; TCRdb holds only in-frame clones, not every one. The sample consists of some 49,000 clones, more than 85% of them appearing once. This specimen was CD8+ T cells from peripheral blood mononuclear cells, taken in the first trimester of pregnancy. The clonotype was recovered from a female donor with multiple sclerosis, enrolled in a pregnancy study.

CDR3 protein: CASRFSGAGNEQFF. The CDR3 bases are TGTGCCAGCAGATTTAGCGGGGCTGGCAATGAGCAGTTCTTC. The rearrangement uses TRBV25-1 and TRBJ2-1; 8 bases agree with TRBD2. Germline CDR1 and CDR2: MGHDK and SYGVNS. This CDR3 has 14 amino acids. Trimming removed 6 bases from V and 6 bases from J; junction bases left unmatched: 7.